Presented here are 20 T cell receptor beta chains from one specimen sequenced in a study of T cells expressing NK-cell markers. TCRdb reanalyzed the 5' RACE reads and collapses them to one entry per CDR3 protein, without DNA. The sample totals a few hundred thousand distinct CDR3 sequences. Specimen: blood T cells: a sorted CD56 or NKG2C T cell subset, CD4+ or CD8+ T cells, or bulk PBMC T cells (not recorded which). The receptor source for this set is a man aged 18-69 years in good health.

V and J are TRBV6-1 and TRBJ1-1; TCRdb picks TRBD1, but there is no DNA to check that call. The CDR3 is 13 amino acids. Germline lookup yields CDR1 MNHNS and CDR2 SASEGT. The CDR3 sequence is CASGDRVPSEAFF.

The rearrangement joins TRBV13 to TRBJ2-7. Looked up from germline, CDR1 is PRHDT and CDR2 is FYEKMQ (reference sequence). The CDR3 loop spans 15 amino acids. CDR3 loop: CASSLRLADSYEQYF.

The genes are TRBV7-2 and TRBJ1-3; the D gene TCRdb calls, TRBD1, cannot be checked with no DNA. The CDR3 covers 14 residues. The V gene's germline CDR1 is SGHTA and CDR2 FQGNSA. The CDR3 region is CASSPGGGGNTIYF. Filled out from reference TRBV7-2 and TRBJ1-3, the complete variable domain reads GAGVSQSPSNKVTEKGKDVELRCDPISGHTALYWYRQSLGQGLEFLIYFQGNSAPDKSGLPSDRFSAERTGGSVSTLTIQRTQQEDSAVYLCASSPGGGGNTIYFGEGSWLTVV.

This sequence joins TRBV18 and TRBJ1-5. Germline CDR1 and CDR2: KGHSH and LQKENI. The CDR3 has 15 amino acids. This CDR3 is CASSPRAGPNQPQHF.

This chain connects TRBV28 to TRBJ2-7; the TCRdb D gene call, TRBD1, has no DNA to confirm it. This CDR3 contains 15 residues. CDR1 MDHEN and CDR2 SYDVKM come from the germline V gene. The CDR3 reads CASNHRGGESYEQYF.

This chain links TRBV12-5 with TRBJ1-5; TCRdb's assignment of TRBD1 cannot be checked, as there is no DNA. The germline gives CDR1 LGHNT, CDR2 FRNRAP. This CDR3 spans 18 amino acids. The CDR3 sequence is CASGLVQGGGRRNQPQHF.

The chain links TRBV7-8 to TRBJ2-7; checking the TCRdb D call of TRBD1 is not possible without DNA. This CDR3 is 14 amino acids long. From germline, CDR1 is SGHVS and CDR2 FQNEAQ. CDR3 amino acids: CASSRAGAAYEQYF.

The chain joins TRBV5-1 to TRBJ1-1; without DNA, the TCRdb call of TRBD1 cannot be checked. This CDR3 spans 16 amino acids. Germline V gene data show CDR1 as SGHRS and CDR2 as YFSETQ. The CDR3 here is CASSVTGGVGYTEAFF.

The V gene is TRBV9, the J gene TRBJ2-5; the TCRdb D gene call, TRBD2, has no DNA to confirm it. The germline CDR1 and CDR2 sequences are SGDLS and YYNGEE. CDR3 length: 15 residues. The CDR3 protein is CASSVSSSGGETQYF.

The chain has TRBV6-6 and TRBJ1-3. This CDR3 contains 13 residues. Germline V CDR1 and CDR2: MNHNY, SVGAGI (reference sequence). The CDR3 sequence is CASGGSTGNTIYF.

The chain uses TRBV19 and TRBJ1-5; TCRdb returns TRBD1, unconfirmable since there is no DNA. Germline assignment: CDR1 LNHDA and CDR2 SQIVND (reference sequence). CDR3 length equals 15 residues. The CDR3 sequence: CASSPGTGANQPQHF.

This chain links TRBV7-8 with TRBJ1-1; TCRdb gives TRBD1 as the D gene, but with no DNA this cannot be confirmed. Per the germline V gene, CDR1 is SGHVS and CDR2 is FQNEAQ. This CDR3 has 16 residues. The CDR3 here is CASSLLTGTANTEAFF.

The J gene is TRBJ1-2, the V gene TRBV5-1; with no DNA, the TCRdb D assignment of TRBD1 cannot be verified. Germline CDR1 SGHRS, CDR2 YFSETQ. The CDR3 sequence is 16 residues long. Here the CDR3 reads CASSFQVTGGNYGYTF.

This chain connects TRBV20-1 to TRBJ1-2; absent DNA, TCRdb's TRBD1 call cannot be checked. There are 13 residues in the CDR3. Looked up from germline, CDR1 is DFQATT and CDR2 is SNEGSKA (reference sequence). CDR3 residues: CSASPGTVDGYTF.

CDR3 sequence: CASSFRRTGEGSPLHF. The chain couples TRBV5-1 to TRBJ1-6; as DNA is missing, the TRBD1 call by TCRdb cannot be tested. Germline CDR1 SGHRS, CDR2 YFSETQ. This CDR3 contains 16 residues.

CDR3 loop: CAWREGVNTEAFF. This chain uses TRBV30 with TRBJ1-1; checking the TCRdb D call of TRBD1 is not possible without DNA. The V gene's germline CDR1 is GTSNPN and CDR2 SVGIG (reference sequence). CDR3 size: 13 residues.

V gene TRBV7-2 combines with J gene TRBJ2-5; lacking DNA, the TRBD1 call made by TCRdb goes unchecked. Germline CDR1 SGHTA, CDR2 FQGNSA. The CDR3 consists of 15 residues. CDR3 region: CASSLDRVNIETQYF. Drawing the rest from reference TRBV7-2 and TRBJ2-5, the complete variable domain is GAGVSQSPSNKVTEKGKDVELRCDPISGHTALYWYRQSLGQGLEFLIYFQGNSAPDKSGLPSDRFSAERTGGSVSTLTIQRTQQEDSAVYLCASSLDRVNIETQYFGPGTRLLVL.

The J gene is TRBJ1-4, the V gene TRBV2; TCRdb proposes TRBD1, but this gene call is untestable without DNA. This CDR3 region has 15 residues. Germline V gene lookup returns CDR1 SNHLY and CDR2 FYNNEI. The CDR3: CASSATGGTNEKLFF.

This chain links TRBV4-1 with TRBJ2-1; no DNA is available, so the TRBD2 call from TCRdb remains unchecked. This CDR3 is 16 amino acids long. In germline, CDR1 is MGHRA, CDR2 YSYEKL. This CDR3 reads CASSHRTLSSYNEQFF.

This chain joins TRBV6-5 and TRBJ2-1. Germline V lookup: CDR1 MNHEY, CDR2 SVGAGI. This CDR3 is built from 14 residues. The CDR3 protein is CASSYSSITNEQFF.